The clone carrying this TCR beta chain was recorded many times. The target antigen is unknown. These data belong to a study of regulatory T cells in long-lasting Graves disease. Study-wide context: Antithyroid drugs had been taken under 3 months by newly diagnosed Graves' patients.

Time point reported: newly diagnosed GD, antithyroid drugs for less than 3 months. Extracted RNA from PBMCs served as the source of the TCR library. Under American Thyroid Association guidelines, Graves' disease was diagnosed. Investigators prepared the TCR beta libraries by applying iRepertoire HTBI primers and Arm-PCR of CDR3 regions. A single record per CDR3 protein comes from TCRdb applying MiXCR to the multiplex PCR reads. The sample lists around 420,000 distinct CDR3 sequences; around a sixth were seen once. General observations from the study: The study found TRBV28, TRBJ1-2 and TRBJ2-5 favored in persistent disease. It was possible that the small sample size reduced accuracy.

Germline V lookup: CDR1 ENHRY, CDR2 SYGVKD. With 0 bases clipped from V and 0 bases from J, the junction kept 5 bases outside the gene matches. The CDR3 runs to 18 residues. The clonotype originates from a female donor with Graves disease. The sample was peripheral blood mononuclear cells (PBMCs), taken at new diagnosis, from a patient treated with antithyroid drugs. The V gene is TRBV10-3, the J gene TRBJ2-3; 11 bases fit TRBD2. CDR3 protein: CAISESWGLAASTDTQYF. The CDR3 DNA follows: TGTGCCATCAGTGAGTCCTGGGGACTAGCGGCTAGCACAGATACGCAGTATTTT.